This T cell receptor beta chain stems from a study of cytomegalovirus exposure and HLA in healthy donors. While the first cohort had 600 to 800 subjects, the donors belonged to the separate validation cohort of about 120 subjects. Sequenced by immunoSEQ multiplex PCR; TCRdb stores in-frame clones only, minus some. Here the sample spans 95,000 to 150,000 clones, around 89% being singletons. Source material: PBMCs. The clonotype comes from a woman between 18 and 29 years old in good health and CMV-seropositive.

The CDR3 DNA follows: TGTGCCAGCAGCTCCGGGACAGGGGTTGAAAAACTGTTTTTT. Residues: CASSSGTGVEKLFF. The chain carries TRBV6-5 and TRBJ1-4; 10 nucleotides line up with TRBD1. Germline V lookup: CDR1 MNHEY, CDR2 SVGAGI. The CDR3 consists of 14 residues. Trimming at V came to 6 bases and at J to 7 bases, leaving 5 bases not matched to a gene.